The sequence of this T cell receptor beta chain was determined in a study of blood T cells in healthy people across ages. Study-wide results and caveats: Long-lived donors carried more naive CD4+ cells and greater diversity than aged donors. The diversity estimates, figures obtained from one million T cells, were considered underestimates.

The authors drew about 9.9 milliliters of peripheral blood from each donor. For this clonotype: No antigen is known for it.

The germline gives CDR1 SGHRS, CDR2 YFSETQ. V shed 0 bases, J shed 2 bases, and the junction held 5 bases outside the gene matches. The CDR3 sequence is 16 residues long. Together with a sample-barcoded 5' primer, a J-beta primer mix was included in a second PCR lasting roughly 6 to 12 cycles. TCRdb fed the 5' RACE reads into MiXCR, producing one record per CDR3 protein. The sample holds hundreds of thousands of distinct CDR3 sequences, roughly 25% seen once. The same data also contributed to another study, on T cells of mothers and their children.

This TCR derives from a boy aged 10-17 years in good health. The sample comprised blood. This rearrangement joins TRBV5-1 to TRBJ2-3; 8 bases map to TRBD2. CDR3: CASSLEPAGDTDTQYF. The DNA of the CDR3 is TGCGCCAGCAGCTTGGAACCAGCGGGGGACACAGATACGCAGTATTTT.